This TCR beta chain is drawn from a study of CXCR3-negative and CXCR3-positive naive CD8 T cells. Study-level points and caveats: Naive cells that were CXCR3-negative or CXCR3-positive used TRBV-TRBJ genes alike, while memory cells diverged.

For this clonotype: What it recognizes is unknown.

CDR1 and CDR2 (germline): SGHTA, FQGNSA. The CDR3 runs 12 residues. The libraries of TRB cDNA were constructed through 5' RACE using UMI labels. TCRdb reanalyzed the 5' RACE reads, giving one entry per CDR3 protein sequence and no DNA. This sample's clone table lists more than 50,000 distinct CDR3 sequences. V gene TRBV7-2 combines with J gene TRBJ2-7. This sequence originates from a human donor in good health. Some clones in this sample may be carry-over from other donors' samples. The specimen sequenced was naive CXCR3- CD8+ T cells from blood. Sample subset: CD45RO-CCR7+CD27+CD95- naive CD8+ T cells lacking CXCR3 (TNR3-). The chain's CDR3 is CASSFNFYEQYF.